This TCR beta chain was observed in a study of blood T cell repertoires in COVID-19. Overall study: The cDNA or gDNA used as material had been derived from T cells, B-cell-depleted T cells, or PBMCs.

Only in-frame clones appear in the TCRdb table, and some are missing; sequencing was by immunoSEQ multiplex PCR. The sample contains over 200,000 clones, about 85% of which appear only once. Germline V gene lookup returns CDR1 LNHDA and CDR2 SQIVND (reference sequence). V lost 4 bases to trimming and J lost 3 bases; unmatched junction nucleotides: 1. CDR3 length: 15 amino acids. The clonotype comes from a woman under 30 who had recovered from COVID-19. V and J are TRBV19 and TRBJ2-5; 14 positions match TRBD2. The sequencing sample was made of peripheral blood. As DNA, the CDR3 is TGTGCCAGTAGTAAGGGACTAGCGGGAGAAGAGACCCAGTACTTC. Translated, it gives CASSKGLAGEETQYF.